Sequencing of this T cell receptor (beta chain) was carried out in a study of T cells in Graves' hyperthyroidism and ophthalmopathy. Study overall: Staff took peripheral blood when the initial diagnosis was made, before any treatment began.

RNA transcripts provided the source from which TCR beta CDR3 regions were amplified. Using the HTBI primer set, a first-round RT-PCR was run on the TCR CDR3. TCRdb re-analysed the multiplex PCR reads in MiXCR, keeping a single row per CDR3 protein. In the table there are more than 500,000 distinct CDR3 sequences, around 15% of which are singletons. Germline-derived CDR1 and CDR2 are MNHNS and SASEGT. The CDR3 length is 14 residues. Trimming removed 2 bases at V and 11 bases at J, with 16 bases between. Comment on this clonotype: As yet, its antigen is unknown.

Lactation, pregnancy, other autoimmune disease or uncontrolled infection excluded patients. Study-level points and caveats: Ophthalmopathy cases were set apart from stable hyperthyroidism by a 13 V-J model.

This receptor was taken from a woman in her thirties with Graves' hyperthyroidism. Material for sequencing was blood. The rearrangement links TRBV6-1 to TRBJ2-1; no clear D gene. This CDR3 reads CASSEWAEPNKQFF. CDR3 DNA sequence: TGTGCCAGCAGTGAATGGGCAGAACCGAATAAGCAGTTCTTC.